This TCR beta chain was sequenced in a study of blood T cell repertoires in COVID-19. Overall study context: PBMCs, B-cell-depleted T cells, or T cells provided the cDNA or gDNA that made up the material.

Trimming pared 4 bases from V and 0 bases from J, leaving 10 bases between. The germline V gene has CDR1 SGHRS and CDR2 YFSETQ. The CDR3 has 14 residues. Assay: immunoSEQ multiplex PCR; the TCRdb copy retains only in-frame clones and omits some. The repertoire holds 150,000 or so clones, with about 80% as singletons. Those who participated ranged in age from roughly 18 to 90 years and resided in about two dozen US areas. Cohorts were determined from participant-reported clinical history. This clonotype originated in a man aged 50 to 60 who had recovered from COVID-19. V is TRBV5-1 and J is TRBJ1-2; D is possibly TRBD1 (6 bases). What was sequenced was PBMCs or T cells enriched from blood (not recorded which). CDR3 DNA sequence: TGCGCCAGCAGCCTGGACAGAGCTAACTATGGCTACACCTTC. This translates into CASSLDRANYGYTF.